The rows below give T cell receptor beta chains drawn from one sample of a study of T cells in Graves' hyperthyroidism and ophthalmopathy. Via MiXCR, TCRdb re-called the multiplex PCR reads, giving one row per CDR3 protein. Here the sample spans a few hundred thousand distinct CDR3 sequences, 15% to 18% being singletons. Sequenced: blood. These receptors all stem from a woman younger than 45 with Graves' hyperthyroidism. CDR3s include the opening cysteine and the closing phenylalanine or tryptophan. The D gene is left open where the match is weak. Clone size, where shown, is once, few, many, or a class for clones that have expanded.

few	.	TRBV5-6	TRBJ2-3	TGTGCCAGCAGCCCACTCACCCCAGATACGCAGTATTTT	CASSPLTPDTQYF
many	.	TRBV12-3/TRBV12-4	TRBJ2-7	TGTGCCAGCAGCCTATCCTCGAGAGGGGGACTGAGCGAGCAGTACTTC	CASSLSSRGGLSEQYF
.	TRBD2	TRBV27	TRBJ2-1	TGTGCCAGCAGTTCCGCTCTAGCGGGAATAGATGAGCAGTTCTTC	CASSSALAGIDEQFF
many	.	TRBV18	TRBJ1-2	TGTGCCAGCTCACAGGGCGACAGAAACTATGGCTACACCTTC	CASSQGDRNYGYTF
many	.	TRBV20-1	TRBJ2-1	TGCAGTGCTAGTTCCGACGGGAGCCCGGGCTATGAGCAGTTCTTC	CSASSDGSPGYEQFF
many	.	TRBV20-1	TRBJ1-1	TGCAGTGCCAGGCCAAGGAACACTGAAGCTTTCTTT	CSARPRNTEAFF
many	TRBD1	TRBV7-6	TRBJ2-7	TGTGCCAGCAGCTTAGGGACAGGGGCCGATTACGAGCAGTACTTC	CASSLGTGADYEQYF
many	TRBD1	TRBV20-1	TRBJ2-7	TGCAGTGCTAGCACCTCGGGACAGGGCTACGAGCAGTACTTC	CSASTSGQGYEQYF
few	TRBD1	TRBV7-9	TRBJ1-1	TGTGCCAGCAGCTTAGGGACAGGGTGGGAAACTGAAGCTTTCTTT	CASSLGTGWETEAFF
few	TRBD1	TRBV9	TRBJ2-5	TGTGCCAGCAGCGTTGGGACAGGGGTTTTGTCAGGACAAGAGACCCAGTACTTC	CASSVGTGVLSGQETQYF
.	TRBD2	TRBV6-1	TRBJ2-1	TGTGCCAGCAGGTGTAGCGGGAGCTCCTACAATGAGCAGTTCTTC	CASRCSGSSYNEQFF
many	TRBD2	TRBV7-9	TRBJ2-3	TGTGCCAGCAGCCTGGGACTAGCGGGAGGTATGGCAGATACGCAGTATTTT	CASSLGLAGGMADTQYF
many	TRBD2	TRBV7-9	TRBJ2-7	TGTGCCAGCAGCCGTACCGGGACTAGCCATGACGAGCAGTACTTC	CASSRTGTSHDEQYF
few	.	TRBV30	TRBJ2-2	TGTGCCTGGAAAGTCCCCGGGGAGCTGTTTTTT	CAWKVPGELFF
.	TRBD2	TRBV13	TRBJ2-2	TGTGCCAGCAGCTTAGACCTTGGTAGCGGGAGGGCCGGGGAGCTGTTTTTT	CASSLDLGSGRAGELFF
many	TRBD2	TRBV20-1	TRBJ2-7	TGCAGTGCTGTGGGACTACCCTACGAGCAGTACTTC	CSAVGLPYEQYF
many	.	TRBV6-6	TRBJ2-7	TGTGCCAGCAGTTACAGGGAAGGTCTTGACGAGCAGTACTTC	CASSYREGLDEQYF
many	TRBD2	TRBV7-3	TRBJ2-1	TGTGCCAGCAGCCCGGGACTAGCGCAGTATGAGCAGTTCTTC	CASSPGLAQYEQFF
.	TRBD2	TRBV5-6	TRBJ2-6	TGTGCCAGCAGCTCCCTGGGACTAGCGGGCTCTGGGGCCAACGTCCTGACTTTC	CASSSLGLAGSGANVLTF
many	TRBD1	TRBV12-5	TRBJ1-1	TGTGCTAGTGGTTTGGTAGGGGGGAAGGGGGCGAGTGTGTTGAACACTGAAGCTTTCTTT	CASGLVGGKGASVLNTEAFF
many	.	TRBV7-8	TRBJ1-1	TGTGCCAGCAGCAAACAAAACGGACGGATGAACACTGAAGCTTTCTTT	CASSKQNGRMNTEAFF
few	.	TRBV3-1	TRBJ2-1	TGTGCCAGCAGCCAATTTGTAGGCAATGAGCAGTTCTTC	CASSQFVGNEQFF
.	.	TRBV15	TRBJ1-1	TGTGCCACCAGCAGAGGACCCGACACTGAAGCTTTCTTT	CATSRGPDTEAFF
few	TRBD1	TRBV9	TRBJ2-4	TGTGCCAGCAGCGTAGAGGGGGCAGTTAGAGACATTCAGTACTTC	CASSVEGAVRDIQYF
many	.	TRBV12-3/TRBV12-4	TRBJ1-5	TGTGCCAGCAGACCGGACAATAGCAATCAGCCCCAGCATTTT	CASRPDNSNQPQHF
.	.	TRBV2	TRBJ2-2	TGTGCCAGCGACAGCTCGAACACCGGGGAGCTGTTTTTT	CASDSSNTGELFF
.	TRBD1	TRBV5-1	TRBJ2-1	TGCGCCAGCAGCCTTACCGGGACAGTGAACAATGAGCAGTTCTTC	CASSLTGTVNNEQFF
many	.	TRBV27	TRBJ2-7	TGTGCCAGCAGTTTCCGCGGCAGGGCGGCGTACGAGCAGTACTTC	CASSFRGRAAYEQYF
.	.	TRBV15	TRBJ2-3	TGTGCCACCGGGCGGGACCGAGGGATAGATACGCAGTATTTT	CATGRDRGIDTQYF
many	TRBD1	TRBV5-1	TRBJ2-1	TGCGCCAGCAGCTCCGAAACAGGGGTGTGGGCCAATGAGCAGTTCTTC	CASSSETGVWANEQFF
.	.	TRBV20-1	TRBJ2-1	TGCAGTGCTAGGGACCACTCGAGCTCCTACAATGAGCAGTTCTTC	CSARDHSSSYNEQFF
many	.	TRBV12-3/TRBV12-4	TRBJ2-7	TGTGCCAGCAGTGCCTACAAATCTTACGAGCAGTACTTC	CASSAYKSYEQYF
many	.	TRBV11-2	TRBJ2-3	TGTGCCAGCAGCTCCATCATGACAGGTGGCACAGATACGCAGTATTTT	CASSSIMTGGTDTQYF
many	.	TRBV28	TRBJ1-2	TGTGCCAGCAGTGACACAGGGAGGTACGGCTACACCTTC	CASSDTGRYGYTF
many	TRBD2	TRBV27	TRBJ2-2	TGTGCCAGCAGTGCGACCGGGACTAGCGACACCGGGGAGCTGTTTTTT	CASSATGTSDTGELFF
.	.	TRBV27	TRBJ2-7	TGTGCCAGCAGTTTATTTAAAACAGGTATAGGCTACGAGCAGTACTTC	CASSLFKTGIGYEQYF
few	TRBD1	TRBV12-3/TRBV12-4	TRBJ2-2	TGTGCCAGCAGCCCAACAGGACAGGTCATCGACACCGGGGAGCTGTTTTTT	CASSPTGQVIDTGELFF
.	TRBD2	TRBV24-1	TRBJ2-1	TGTGCCACCAGTGATTTCCCAACTAGCGGCACTAACAATGAGCAGTTCTTC	CATSDFPTSGTNNEQFF